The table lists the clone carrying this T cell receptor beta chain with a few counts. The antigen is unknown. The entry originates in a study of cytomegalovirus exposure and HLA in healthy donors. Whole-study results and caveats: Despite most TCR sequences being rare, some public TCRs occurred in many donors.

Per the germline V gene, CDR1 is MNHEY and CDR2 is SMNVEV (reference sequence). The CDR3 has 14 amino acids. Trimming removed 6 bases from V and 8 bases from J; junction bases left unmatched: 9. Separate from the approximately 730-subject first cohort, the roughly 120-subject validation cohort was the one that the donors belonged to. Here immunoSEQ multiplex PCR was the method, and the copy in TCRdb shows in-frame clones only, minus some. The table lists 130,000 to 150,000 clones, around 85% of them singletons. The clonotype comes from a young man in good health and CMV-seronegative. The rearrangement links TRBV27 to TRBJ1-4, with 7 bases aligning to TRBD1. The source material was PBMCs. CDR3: CASSSTGLGEKLFF. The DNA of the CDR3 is TGTGCCAGCAGCTCGACAGGGCTTGGCGAAAAACTGTTTTTT.